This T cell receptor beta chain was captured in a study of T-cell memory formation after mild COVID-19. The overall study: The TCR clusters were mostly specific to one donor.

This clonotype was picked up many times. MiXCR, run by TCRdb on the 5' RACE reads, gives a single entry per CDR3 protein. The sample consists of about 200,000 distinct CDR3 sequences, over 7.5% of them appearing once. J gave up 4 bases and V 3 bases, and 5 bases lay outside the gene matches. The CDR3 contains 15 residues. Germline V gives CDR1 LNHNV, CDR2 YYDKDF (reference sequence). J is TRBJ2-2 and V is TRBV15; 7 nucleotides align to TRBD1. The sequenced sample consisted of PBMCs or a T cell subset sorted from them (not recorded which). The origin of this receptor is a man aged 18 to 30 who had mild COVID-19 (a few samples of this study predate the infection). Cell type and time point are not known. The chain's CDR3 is CATSSGQGVTGELFF. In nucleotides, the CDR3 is TGTGCCACCAGCAGTGGGCAGGGGGTCACCGGGGAGCTGTTTTTT.